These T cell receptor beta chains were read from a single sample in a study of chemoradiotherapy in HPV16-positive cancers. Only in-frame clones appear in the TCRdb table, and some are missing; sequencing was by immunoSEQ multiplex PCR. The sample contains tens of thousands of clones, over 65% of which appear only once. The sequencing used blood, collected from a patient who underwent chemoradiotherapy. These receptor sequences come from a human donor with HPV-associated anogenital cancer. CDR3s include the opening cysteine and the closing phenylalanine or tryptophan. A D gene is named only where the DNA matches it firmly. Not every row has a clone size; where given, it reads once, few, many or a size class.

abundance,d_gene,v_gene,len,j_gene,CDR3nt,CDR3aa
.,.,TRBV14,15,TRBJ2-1,TGTGCCAGCAGCCAAGATCTAGAGGCTCGTGGGGCTCAGTTCTTC,CASSQDLEARGAQFF
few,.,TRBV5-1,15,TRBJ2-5,TGCGCCAGCAGCTCGCAGGGTGCCTTCCAAGAGACCCAGTACTTC,CASSSQGAFQETQYF
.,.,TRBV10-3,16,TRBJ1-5,TGTGCCATCAGTGAGAAAGAAGGGGGGCGCGGTCAGCCCCAGCATTTT,CAISEKEGGRGQPQHF
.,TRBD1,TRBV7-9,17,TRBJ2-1,TGTGCCAGCAGCAGCACGACAGGGGAACAGCTCTACAATGAGCAGTTCTTC,CASSSTTGEQLYNEQFF
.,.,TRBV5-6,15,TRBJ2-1,TGTGCCAGCAGCTTGGGCCAGGGGGGCCACAATGAGCAGTTCTTC,CASSLGQGGHNEQFF
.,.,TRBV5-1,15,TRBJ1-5,TGCGCCAGCAGCTTGGGTTCCGGGCCGAATCAGCCCCAGCATTTT,CASSLGSGPNQPQHF
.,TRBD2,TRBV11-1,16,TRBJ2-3,TGTGCCAGCAGCTTAAAGTTGGCGGGGGGGCCAGATACGCAGTATTTT,CASSLKLAGGPDTQYF
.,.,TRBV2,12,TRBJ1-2,TGTGCCAGCAGTGACTCAGGGTTTGGCTACACCTTC,CASSDSGFGYTF
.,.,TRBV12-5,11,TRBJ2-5,TGTGCTAGTGGTTCCCGGGACCAGCAGAACTTC,CASGSRDQQNF
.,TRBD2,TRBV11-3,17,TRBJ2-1,TGTGCCAGCAGCTTAGATCCAGCGGGGGGCCTCTACAATGAGCAGTTCTTC,CASSLDPAGGLYNEQFF
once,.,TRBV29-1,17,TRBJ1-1,TGCAGCGCGACACTAAGAGGAGGTATGGCAACTAACACTGAAGCTTTCTTT,CSATLRGGMATNTEAFF
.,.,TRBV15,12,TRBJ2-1,TGTGCCACCAGCCCTGGGGGGGGGCAGCAGTTCTTC,CATSPGGGQQFF
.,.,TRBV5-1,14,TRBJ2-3,TGCGCCAGCAGCTTGGAATGGGGCACAGATACGCAGTATTTT,CASSLEWGTDTQYF
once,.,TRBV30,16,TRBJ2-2,TGTGCCTGGAGTGTACAGGCAGGGTTGAGTCCCGGGGAGCTGTTTTTT,CAWSVQAGLSPGELFF
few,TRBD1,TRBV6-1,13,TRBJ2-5,TGTGCCAGCAGAAAGGGGGCTTTTGAGACCCAGTACTTC,CASRKGAFETQYF
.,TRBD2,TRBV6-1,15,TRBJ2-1,TGTGCCAGCCCTTCGACTAGCGGATACGGGAATGAGCAGTTCTTC,CASPSTSGYGNEQFF
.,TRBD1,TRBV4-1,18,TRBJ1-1,TGCGCCAGCAGCCACGCACCTGGGACAGGGGGCTTGAACACTGAAGCTTTCTTT,CASSHAPGTGGLNTEAFF
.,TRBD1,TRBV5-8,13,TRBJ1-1,TGTGCCAGCAGCTTGGCGGGGACAGGGGTGGCTTTCTTT,CASSLAGTGVAFF
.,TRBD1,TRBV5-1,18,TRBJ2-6,TGCGCCAGCAGCTTAGGTGGGACAGGGAGTTCCGGGGCCAACGTCCTGACTTTC,CASSLGGTGSSGANVLTF
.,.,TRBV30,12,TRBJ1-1,TGTGCCTGGAGTGACGGGCGCACTGAAGCTTTCTTT,CAWSDGRTEAFF
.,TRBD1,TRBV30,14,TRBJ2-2,TGTGCCTGCACCCGACAGGGGCGAACCGGGGAGCTGTTTTTT,CACTRQGRTGELFF
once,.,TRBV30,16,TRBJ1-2,TGTGCCTGGGGTAAACTCGGGACACCTTCTAACTATGGCTACACCTTC,CAWGKLGTPSNYGYTF
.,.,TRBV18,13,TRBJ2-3,TGTGCCAGCTCACTGCTGGGGACAGATACGCAGTATTTT,CASSLLGTDTQYF
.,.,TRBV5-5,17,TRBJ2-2,TGTGCCAGCAGCCCTGGGGGTATTGTTGCGAACACCGGGGAGCTGTTTTTT,CASSPGGIVANTGELFF
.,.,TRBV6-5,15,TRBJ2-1,TGTGCCAGCAGTCAAAACCGGGACTGGCACAATGAGCAGTTCTTC,CASSQNRDWHNEQFF
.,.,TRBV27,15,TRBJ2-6,TGTGCCAGCAGTCAAGGGAGCTCTGGGGCCAACGTCCTGACTTTC,CASSQGSSGANVLTF
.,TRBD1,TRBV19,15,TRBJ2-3,TGTGCCAGTAGTCCCGGGACAGGACGGAGGGATACGCAGTATTTT,CASSPGTGRRDTQYF
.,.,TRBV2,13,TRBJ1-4,TGTGCCAGCAGTGTCCGGTTTAATGAAAAACTGTTTTTT,CASSVRFNEKLFF
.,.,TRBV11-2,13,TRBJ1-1,TGTGCCAGCAGCCTAACGCGGGGCACTGAAGCTTTCTTT,CASSLTRGTEAFF
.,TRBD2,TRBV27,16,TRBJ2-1,TGTGCCAGCAGTCGCAGGACTAGCGGGGCCTACAATGAGCAGTTCTTC,CASSRRTSGAYNEQFF
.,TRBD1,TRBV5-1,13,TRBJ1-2,TGCGCCAGCAGCTTCACAGGGGGCAATGGCTACACCTTC,CASSFTGGNGYTF
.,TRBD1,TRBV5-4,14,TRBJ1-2,TGTGCCAGCAGCTTGGGACAGGGGGCGGGGGGCTACACCTTC,CASSLGQGAGGYTF
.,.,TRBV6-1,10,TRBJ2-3,TGTGCCAGCAGGCGAGATACGCAGTATTTT,CASRRDTQYF
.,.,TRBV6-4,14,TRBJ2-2,TGTGCCAGCAGTGACGGGACTAACACCGGGGAGCTGTTTTTT,CASSDGTNTGELFF
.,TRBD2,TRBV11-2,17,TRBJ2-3,TGTGCCAGCAGCCGGTGGGGTAGCGGGGGGGACACAGATACGCAGTATTTT,CASSRWGSGGDTDTQYF
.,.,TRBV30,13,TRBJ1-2,TGTGCCTGGAGTGAACTCCAGAACTATGGCTACACCTTC,CAWSELQNYGYTF
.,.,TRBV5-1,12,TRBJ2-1,TGCGCCAGCAGGCCGCCCGGGGATGAGCAGTTCTTC,CASRPPGDEQFF
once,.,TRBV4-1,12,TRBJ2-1,TGCGCCAGCAGCCAAGAAAGGTTTGAGCAGTTCTTC,CASSQERFEQFF
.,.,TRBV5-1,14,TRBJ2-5,TGCGCCAGCAGCTTAAGGGGACAACCGGAGACCCAGTACTTC,CASSLRGQPETQYF
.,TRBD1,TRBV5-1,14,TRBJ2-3,TGCGCCAGTAATACGGGACAGATCACAGATACGCAGTATTTT,CASNTGQITDTQYF
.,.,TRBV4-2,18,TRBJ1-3,TGTGCCAGCAGCCAAGATCCAGGGGCTGAAGGGCCGCGAAACACCATATATTTT,CASSQDPGAEGPRNTIYF
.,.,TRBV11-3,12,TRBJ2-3,.,CASSTSGDTQYF
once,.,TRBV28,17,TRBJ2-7,TGTGCCAGCAGTTTATTGAGGAAAGGGGGGGACTCCTACGAGCAGTACTTC,CASSLLRKGGDSYEQYF
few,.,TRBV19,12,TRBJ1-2,TGTGCCAGTAGTATGTGGGGCTATGGCTACACCTTC,CASSMWGYGYTF
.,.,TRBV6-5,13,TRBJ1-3,TGTGCCAGCAGTTTACACTCTGGAAACACCATATATTTT,CASSLHSGNTIYF